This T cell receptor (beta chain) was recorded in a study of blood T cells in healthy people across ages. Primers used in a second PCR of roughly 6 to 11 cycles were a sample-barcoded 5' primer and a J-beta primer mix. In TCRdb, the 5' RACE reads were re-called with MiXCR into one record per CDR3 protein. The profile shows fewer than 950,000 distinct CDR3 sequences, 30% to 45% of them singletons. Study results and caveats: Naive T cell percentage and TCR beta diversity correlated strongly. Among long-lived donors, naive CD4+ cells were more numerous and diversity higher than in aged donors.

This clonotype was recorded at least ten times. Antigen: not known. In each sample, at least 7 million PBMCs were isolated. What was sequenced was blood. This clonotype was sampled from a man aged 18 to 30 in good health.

The CDR3 DNA is TGCAGCGTTGGGGGTGAAACTGAAGCTTTCTTT. Translation gives CSVGGETEAFF. This chain uses TRBV29-1 with TRBJ1-1; D ambiguous. The CDR3 is 11 residues long. In germline, CDR1 is SQVTM, CDR2 ANQGSEA. The V end lost 4 bases, the J end lost 5 bases, and 8 bases lay between the germline ends.